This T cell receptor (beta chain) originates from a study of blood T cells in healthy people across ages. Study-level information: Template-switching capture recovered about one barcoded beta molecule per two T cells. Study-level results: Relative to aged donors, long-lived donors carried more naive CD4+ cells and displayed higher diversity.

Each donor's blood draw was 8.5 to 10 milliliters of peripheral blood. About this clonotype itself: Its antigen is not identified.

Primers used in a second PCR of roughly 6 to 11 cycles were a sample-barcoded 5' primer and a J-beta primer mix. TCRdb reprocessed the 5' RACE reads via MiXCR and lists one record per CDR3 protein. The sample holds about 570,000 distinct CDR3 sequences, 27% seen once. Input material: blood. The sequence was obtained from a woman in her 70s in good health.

CDR3 amino acids: CASSLYGAGVGGEQYF. CDR3 sequence (DNA): TGTGCCAGCAGTTTATATGGGGCAGGCGTCGGGGGAGAGCAGTACTTC. The chain recombines TRBV27 with TRBJ2-1, with a possible D match to TRBD2 (6 bases). The DNA end lines up better with TRBJ2-7; the J call may be wrong. Germline V gives CDR1 MNHEY, CDR2 SMNVEV (reference sequence). This CDR3 has 16 amino acids.